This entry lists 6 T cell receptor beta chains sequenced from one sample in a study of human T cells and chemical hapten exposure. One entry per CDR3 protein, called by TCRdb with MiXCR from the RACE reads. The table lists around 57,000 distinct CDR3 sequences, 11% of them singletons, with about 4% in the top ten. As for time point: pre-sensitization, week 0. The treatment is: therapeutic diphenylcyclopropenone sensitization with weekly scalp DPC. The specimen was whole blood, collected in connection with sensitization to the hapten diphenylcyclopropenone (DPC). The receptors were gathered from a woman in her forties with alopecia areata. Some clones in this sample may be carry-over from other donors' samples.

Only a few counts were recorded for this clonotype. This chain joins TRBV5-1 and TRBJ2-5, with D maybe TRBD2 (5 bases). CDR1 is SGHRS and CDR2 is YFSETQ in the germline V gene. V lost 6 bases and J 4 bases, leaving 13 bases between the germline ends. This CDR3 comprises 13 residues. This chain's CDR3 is CASTAGGGETQYF. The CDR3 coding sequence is TGCGCCAGCACGGCTGGAGGAGGAGAGACCCAGTACTTC.

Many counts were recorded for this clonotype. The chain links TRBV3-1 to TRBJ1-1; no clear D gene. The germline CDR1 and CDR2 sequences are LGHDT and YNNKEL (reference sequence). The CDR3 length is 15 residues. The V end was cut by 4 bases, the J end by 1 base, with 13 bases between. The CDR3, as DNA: TGTGCCAGCAGCCCTTCTGGGTTACCGAACACTGAAGCTTTCTTT. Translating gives CASSPSGLPNTEAFF.

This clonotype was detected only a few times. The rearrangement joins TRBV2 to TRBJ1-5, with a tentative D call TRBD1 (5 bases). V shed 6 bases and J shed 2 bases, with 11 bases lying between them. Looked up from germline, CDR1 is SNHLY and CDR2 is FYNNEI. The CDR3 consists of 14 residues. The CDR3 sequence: CASSGGNRNQPQHF. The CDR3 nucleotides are TGTGCCAGCAGCGGGGGGAACCGCAATCAGCCCCAGCATTTT.

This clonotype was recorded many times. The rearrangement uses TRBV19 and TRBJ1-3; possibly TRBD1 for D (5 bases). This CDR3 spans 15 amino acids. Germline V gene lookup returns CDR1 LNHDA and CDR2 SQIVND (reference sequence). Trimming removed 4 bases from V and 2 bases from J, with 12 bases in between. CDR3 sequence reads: CASSTQGVAGNTIYF. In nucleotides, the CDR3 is TGTGCCAGTAGTACTCAGGGAGTAGCTGGAAACACCATATATTTT.

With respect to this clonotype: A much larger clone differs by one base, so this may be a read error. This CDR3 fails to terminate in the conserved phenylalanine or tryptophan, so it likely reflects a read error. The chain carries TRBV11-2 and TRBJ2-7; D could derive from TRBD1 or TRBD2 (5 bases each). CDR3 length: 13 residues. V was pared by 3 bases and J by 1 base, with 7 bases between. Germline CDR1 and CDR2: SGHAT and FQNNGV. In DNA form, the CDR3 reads TGTGCCAGCAGCTTGGGACCGTCCTACGAGCAGTACTCC. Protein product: CASSLGPSYEQYS.

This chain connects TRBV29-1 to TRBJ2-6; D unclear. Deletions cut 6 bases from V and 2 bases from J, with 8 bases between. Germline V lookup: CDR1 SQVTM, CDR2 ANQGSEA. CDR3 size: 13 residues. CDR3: CSVRQTGANVLTF. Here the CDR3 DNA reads TGCAGCGTCAGGCAGACTGGGGCCAACGTCCTGACTTTC.